This T cell receptor beta chain was sequenced for a study of shared clonotypes between healthy human individuals. There are 15 residues in the CDR3. V gave up 1 base and J gave up 4 bases, with 13 bases separating them. Germline CDR1 and CDR2: MGHRA and YSYEKL. Naive CD8 cells, CD45RO-negative and positively selected for CCR7, excluded terminally differentiated effector memory CD45RA+ cells. Assay used: immunoSEQ multiplex PCR; TCRdb lists only in-frame clones, some missing. Of 550,000 to 650,000 clones in the sample, approximately 96% were seen once. The rearrangement links TRBV4-1 to TRBJ1-2, with no clear D. The sample was naive CD8+ T cells sorted from blood. The clonotype originates from a woman in her twenties or thirties in good health. CDR3 sequence reads: CASSQGWWQAYGYTF. CDR3 sequence (DNA): TGCGCCAGCAGCCAAGGTTGGTGGCAGGCCTATGGCTACACCTTC.